These T cell receptor beta chains were read from a single sample in a study of T cells in Graves' hyperthyroidism and ophthalmopathy. In TCRdb, the multiplex PCR reads were re-called with MiXCR into one record per CDR3 protein. Of about 350,000 distinct CDR3 sequences detected, approximately 15% appear once; the ten largest clones hold around 25%. Sequencing was carried out using blood. These TCRs come from a woman aged 25 to 39 with Graves' hyperthyroidism. CDR3s include the opening cysteine and the closing phenylalanine or tryptophan. D genes are given only for firm matches. Not all rows give a size; the values are once, few, many and, for expanded clones, a class.

D gene	V gene	clone size	J gene	CDR3 protein	CDR3 DNA
TRBD1	TRBV20-1	few	TRBJ2-7	CSARLTGQPYEQYF	TGCAGTGCTAGGCTAACGGGACAGCCCTACGAGCAGTACTTC
TRBD2	TRBV5-5	.	TRBJ2-1	CASSLKLAGIDEQFF	TGTGCCAGCAGCTTGAAACTAGCGGGAATTGATGAGCAGTTCTTC
TRBD1	TRBV30	many	TRBJ1-5	CAWGGQGASQPQHF	TGTGCCTGGGGGGGACAGGGGGCGAGTCAGCCCCAGCATTTT
TRBD1	TRBV2	many	TRBJ1-2	CASGDRANYGYTF	TGTGCCAGTGGGGACAGGGCTAACTATGGCTACACCTTC
.	TRBV27	many	TRBJ2-2	CASSPPSGVTGELFF	TGTGCCAGCAGTCCGCCTTCGGGGGTAACCGGGGAGCTGTTTTTT
.	TRBV28	many	TRBJ2-1	CASSITVAEIYNEQFF	TGTGCCAGCAGTATAACTGTTGCGGAGATTTACAATGAGCAGTTCTTC
.	TRBV7-3	.	TRBJ2-3	CASSLTGRDTQYF	TGTGCCAGCAGCTTAACGGGAAGGGATACGCAGTATTTT
.	TRBV10-3	few	TRBJ2-5	CAISEGPGETQYF	TGTGCCATCAGTGAGGGTCCGGGAGAGACCCAGTACTTC
TRBD1	TRBV19	.	TRBJ2-1	CASSTGTGGANEQFF	TGTGCCAGTAGTACCGGGACAGGGGGCGCAAATGAGCAGTTCTTC
.	TRBV12-3/TRBV12-4	many	TRBJ2-2	CASTTTPAGELFF	TGTGCCAGCACGACGACGCCGGCCGGGGAGCTGTTTTTT
.	TRBV29-1	many	TRBJ1-2	CSVVAGDGYTF	TGCAGCGTTGTAGCGGGTGATGGCTACACCTTC
.	TRBV4-1	.	TRBJ1-5	CASSQSIDQPQHF	TGCGCCAGCAGCCAATCAATCGATCAGCCCCAGCATTTT
.	TRBV13	many	TRBJ1-4	CASSVRGNEKLFF	TGTGCCAGCAGCGTCCGGGGGAATGAAAAACTGTTTTTT